Only a few counts were recorded for the clone carrying this T cell receptor beta chain. In the original workflow: Reference gene primers were amplified, and this amplification served to estimate nucleated cell counts. Assay used: immunoSEQ multiplex PCR; TCRdb lists only in-frame clones, some missing. V and J calls and clone size follow that table, whereas D and trimming were derived from the DNA. In the table there are 200,000 or so clones, approximately 82% of which are singletons. This sample was taken from a study of blood T cell repertoires in COVID-19. Study overall: Spain, Italy and the United States supplied samples that represented acute and convalescent COVID-19.

The CDR3 consists of 15 residues. J was trimmed by 3 bases and V by 5 bases; bases with no gene match: 9. The germline gives CDR1 SGHTA, CDR2 FQGNSA. Material: peripheral blood. The chain carries TRBV7-2 and TRBJ2-7; TRBD1 matches at 8 bases. This TCR derives from a human donor with acute or convalescent COVID-19. The donor label of this sample is uncertain. CDR3 residues: CASSLGQGLFYEQYF. The CDR3 region has the DNA TGTGCCAGCAGCCTCGGACAGGGCCTTTTCTACGAGCAGTACTTC.